This TCR beta chain was observed in a study of radiotherapy plus CTLA-4 blockade in lung cancer. This clone was counted a single time. Its antigen is undetermined. Some clones are missing from TCRdb's copy, which holds only in-frame ones; the method was immunoSEQ multiplex PCR. The data show 65,000 to 90,000 clones, around 87% seen once. Study-wide points: Researchers report tumor-derived TCR clones expanding in blood after radiotherapy plus ipilimumab.

The CDR3 length is 15 residues. Germline CDR1 and CDR2: MDHEN and SYDVKM. V shed 6 bases, J shed 8 bases, and the junction held 12 bases outside the gene matches. Chemo-refractory metastatic non-small-cell lung cancer patients underwent focal radiation alongside CTLA-4 blockade with ipilimumab. The receptor was isolated from a human donor with non-small cell lung cancer who had stable disease on radiotherapy plus ipilimumab. The sequencing here drew on peripheral blood, taken from a patient treated with radiotherapy plus ipilimumab. V is TRBV28 and J is TRBJ1-5; 8 bases are shared with TRBD1. CDR3 sequence reads: CASSPTGVTIKPQHF. The DNA for the CDR3 is TGTGCCAGCAGCCCGACAGGGGTCACAATCAAGCCCCAGCATTTT.